The entry below describes one TCR beta chain. TCRdb's table, derived via immunoSEQ multiplex PCR, lists solely in-frame clones and lacks some. This sample has about 4,900 clones, with 84% found just once. The data originate from a study of T cells in lung cancer brain metastases. The V end was cut by 4 bases, the J end by 4 bases, with 13 bases between. The CDR3 contains 15 residues. From germline, CDR1 is SGHAT and CDR2 FQNNGV. Patients had either synchronous oligometastatic disease or delayed solitary brain metastasis recurrence. The chain recombines TRBV11-2 with TRBJ2-2, with D tentatively TRBD1 or TRBD2 (5 bases each). The sequence came from a woman aged 50 to 65 with non-small cell lung cancer. Source material: tumor tissue from the primary lung tumor. CDR3 protein: CASSWGLARTGELFF. The CDR3 DNA sequence: TGTGCCAGCAGCTGGGGGTTAGCTCGCACCGGGGAGCTGTTTTTT.